This TCR beta chain was identified during a study of breast tumors, draining lymph nodes, adjacent tissues. Study-wide points: Tumor TCR diversity was below lymph nodes but above nontumor tissue. Data only fit, rather than demonstrated, lymph node origin of most tumor T cells.

Axillary draining lymph nodes of breast cancer patients supplied the node samples. TCRdb ran MiXCR on the multiplex PCR reads and lists one entry per CDR3 protein. The sample lists about 200,000 distinct CDR3 sequences, less than 40% occurring once. Notes on this clonotype: Its cognate antigen is unknown.

V lost 3 bases to trimming and J lost 1 base, with 6 bases between them. CDR3 length: 14 amino acids. Germline-derived CDR1 and CDR2 are MNHEY and SVGAGI. The V call is TRBV6-5, the J call TRBJ2-2; D gene unclear. The receptor was isolated from a female donor with breast cancer. Some clones in this sample may be carry-over from other donors' samples. The sequenced sample was axillary lymph node tissue. The CDR3 DNA reads as TGTGCCAGCAGTTATACGTGGAACACCGGGGAGCTGTTTTTT. Protein product: CASSYTWNTGELFF.